The 30 T cell receptor beta chains given below trace back to one sample, sequenced in a study of blood T cell repertoires in COVID-19. Sequencing was performed with immunoSEQ multiplex PCR; in TCRdb, only in-frame clones are kept and a portion is missing. The sample yields approximately 200,000 clones, under 90% seen once. Sequenced input: PBMCs or T cells enriched from blood (not recorded which). The origin of the receptors is a man aged 55 to 69 who had recovered from COVID-19.

V gene TRBV6-2 or TRBV6-3 combines with J gene TRBJ2-5, with D maybe TRBD2 (5 bases). There are 15 residues in the CDR3. Trimming removed 3 bases from V and 0 bases from J, with 11 bases in between. Germline values: CDR1 MNHEY, CDR2 SVGEGT. CDR3 coding DNA: TGTGCCAGCAGTTATTTGGGAGTCGACCAAGAGACCCAGTACTTC. Translating it yields CASSYLGVDQETQYF.

V is TRBV30 and J is TRBJ2-2; 7 bases align to TRBD2. This CDR3 contains 13 residues. CDR1 is GTSNPN, CDR2 SVGIG, per germline (reference sequence). The V segment lost 3 bases and the J segment 5 bases; nucleotides outside the gene matches: 3. The CDR3 nucleotides are TGTGCCTGGAGGCGGGGGTGGACCGGGGAGCTGTTTTTT. Translated: CAWRRGWTGELFF.

J is TRBJ1-4 and V is TRBV19; D might be TRBD1 (6 bases). Trimming removed 3 bases at V and 8 bases at J, with 13 bases between. Germline lookup yields CDR1 LNHDA and CDR2 SQIVND (reference sequence). CDR3 size: 14 residues. CDR3 DNA: TGTGCCAGTAGTATCCCAGGGGAGGGCGAAAAACTGTTTTTT. This gives the protein CASSIPGEGEKLFF. The full variable domain, in which reference TRBV19 and TRBJ1-4 provide the parts outside the CDR3, is DGGITQSPKYLFRKEGQNVTLSCEQNLNHDAMYWYRQDPGQGLRLIYYSQIVNDFQKGDIAEGYSVSREKKESFPLTVTSAQKNPTAFYLCASSIPGEGEKLFFGSGTQLSVL.

The chain couples TRBV7-8 to TRBJ1-1; D may be TRBD1 (6 bases). This CDR3 comprises 13 residues. The ends were cut back, 11 bases at V and 0 bases at J, with 13 bases in the middle. In germline, CDR1 is SGHVS, CDR2 FQNEAQ. Here the CDR3 DNA reads TGTGCCGCCTGGGGGCCGTTGAACACTGAAGCTTTCTTT. It specifies CAAWGPLNTEAFF.

Concerning this clone itself: Other DNA sequences of this sample code for an identical CDR3. This chain uses TRBV9 with TRBJ2-2, with TRBD1 identical over 8 bases. V gave up 2 bases and J gave up 2 bases; unmatched junction bases: 2. CDR1 is SGDLS, CDR2 YYNGEE, per germline. This CDR3 is built from 15 residues. The DNA for the CDR3 is TGTGCCAGCAGCGTGACAGGGGCAAACACCGGGGAGCTGTTTTTT. This gives the protein CASSVTGANTGELFF.

The chain is built from TRBV19 and TRBJ1-1; TRBD1 is a possible D gene (6 bases). From germline, CDR1 is LNHDA and CDR2 SQIVND (reference sequence). Trimming stripped 3 bases from V and 0 bases from J, with 14 bases between. The length of the CDR3 is 16 residues. The CDR3 DNA sequence: TGTGCCAGTAGTATCTACTCGGGGGGGCTGAACACTGAAGCTTTCTTT. Its protein product is CASSIYSGGLNTEAFF. Together with reference TRBV19 and TRBJ1-1, the CDR3 gives the full variable domain: DGGITQSPKYLFRKEGQNVTLSCEQNLNHDAMYWYRQDPGQGLRLIYYSQIVNDFQKGDIAEGYSVSREKKESFPLTVTSAQKNPTAFYLCASSIYSGGLNTEAFFGQGTRLTVV.

The rearrangement links TRBV7-2 to TRBJ2-1; D possibly corresponds to TRBD1 (6 bases). The germline V and J ends were trimmed by 0 bases and 6 bases, with 12 bases remaining between them. Germline V gene sequence: CDR1 SGHTA, CDR2 FQGNSA. The CDR3 runs 15 residues. The DNA for the CDR3 is TGTGCCAGCAGCTTAGCCAATACAGGGATCAATGAGCAGTTCTTC. Protein sequence: CASSLANTGINEQFF.

This clone was observed a single time. This chain links TRBV7-9 with TRBJ1-5; TRBD1 might be the D (6 bases). The CDR3 sequence is 17 residues long. Germline CDR1 and CDR2: SEHNR and FQNEAQ (reference sequence). V was pared by 0 bases and J by 4 bases, with 16 bases between. CDR3 DNA: TGTGCCAGCAGCTTAGCGCTCGAGGGGAGGGGGAATCAGCCCCAGCATTTT. Residues: CASSLALEGRGNQPQHF.

V usage is TRBV11-2 and J usage is TRBJ2-7; maybe TRBD2 (5 bases). Germline CDR1 and CDR2: SGHAT and FQNNGV. CDR3 size: 16 residues. Trimming pared 5 bases from V and 3 bases from J, leaving 20 bases between. CDR3 protein: CASSPRYTDGGYEQYF. In DNA form, the CDR3 reads TGTGCCAGCAGCCCTCGATATACGGACGGAGGCTACGAGCAGTACTTC.

This chain connects TRBV19 to TRBJ1-2; D might be TRBD1 (5 bases). Germline CDR1 and CDR2: LNHDA and SQIVND (reference sequence). This CDR3 comprises 15 residues. V was cut by 8 bases and J by 2 bases, with 18 bases left in between. The CDR3 loop is CASGQGRRQNYGYTF. The CDR3 region has the DNA TGTGCCAGTGGTCAGGGCAGGCGACAGAACTATGGCTACACCTTC.

The chain employs TRBV9 and TRBJ2-3, with 8 bases fitting TRBD2. The CDR3 is 16 amino acids. With V trimmed by 6 bases and J by 0 bases, 9 bases remained unmatched. The V gene's germline CDR1 is SGDLS and CDR2 YYNGEE. The CDR3 bases are TGTGCCAGCACCCCCGGGGCGGGGGGAAGCACAGATACGCAGTATTTT. This encodes CASTPGAGGSTDTQYF.

For the CDR3, the DNA is TGTGCCAGCAGCCAAGATGGGTGGGGGGTCCTGGAGACCCAGTACTTC. It yields the protein CASSQDGWGVLETQYF. The chain is built from TRBV4-2 and TRBJ2-5; perhaps TRBD2 as D (6 bases). V was clipped by 0 bases and J by 5 bases, with 16 bases between them. The CDR3 has 16 amino acids. Germline V gives CDR1 LGHNA, CDR2 YNFKEQ.

The chain joins TRBV6-4 to TRBJ1-1; D perhaps matches TRBD1 (5 bases). Trimming cost V 2 bases and J 10 bases, with 14 bases left between them. Germline V gene sequence: CDR1 MRHNA, CDR2 SNTAGT. There are 13 residues in the CDR3. The chain's CDR3 is CASSDGAGQTAFF. The CDR3 coding sequence is TGTGCCAGCAGTGACGGGGCAGGTCAAACAGCTTTCTTT.

The chain links TRBV6-5 to TRBJ2-7; 8 bases align to TRBD2. The CDR3 sequence is 15 residues long. Trimming at V came to 6 bases and at J to 0 bases, leaving 7 bases not matched to a gene. Per germline, CDR1 MNHEY and CDR2 SVGAGI. The CDR3 region has the DNA TGTGCCAGCAGACCCGGGGGGGCAAGCTCCTACGAGCAGTACTTC. Encoded protein: CASRPGGASSYEQYF.

The gene calls are TRBV5-8 and TRBJ1-5; TRBD1 might be the D (6 bases). The V gene lost 3 bases and the J gene lost 2 bases, with 9 bases spanning the gap. Germline loops: CDR1 SGHTS, CDR2 YDEGEE. The CDR3 spans 14 residues. The CDR3 loop is CASSSGQRNQPQHF. The CDR3 coding sequence is TGTGCCAGCAGCTCTGGACAGCGCAATCAGCCCCAGCATTTT.

J is TRBJ1-5 and V is TRBV11-1; D possibly corresponds to TRBD1 (5 bases). V lost 1 base and J 5 bases, leaving 9 bases between the germline ends. The germline V gene has CDR1 SGHAT and CDR2 FQDESV (reference sequence). This CDR3 contains 14 residues. The CDR3 nucleotides read TGTGCCAGCAGCTTAGGTGGAGGGGATCAGCCCCAGCATTTT. This codes for CASSLGGGDQPQHF.

The chain recombines TRBV11-3 with TRBJ1-5; D call uncertain. In germline, CDR1 is SGHNT, CDR2 YENEEA. Trimming stripped 2 bases from V and 5 bases from J, with 19 bases between. There are 17 residues in the CDR3. In DNA form, the CDR3 reads TGTGCCAGCAGCTTAACTCTACCGCTCCCTCGAGATCAGCCCCAGCATTTT. Amino acid sequence: CASSLTLPLPRDQPQHF.

The CDR3: CASNGGTGSYEQYF. The CDR3 DNA reads TGTGCCAGCAACGGGGGGACGGGCTCCTACGAGCAGTACTTC. The chain employs TRBV28 and TRBJ2-7; 7 nucleotides agree with TRBD2. Germline trimming cut 7 bases from V and 0 bases from J; bases unmatched to any gene: 6. The CDR3 has 14 residues. From germline, CDR1 is MDHEN and CDR2 SYDVKM.

This clone was detected a few times. J is TRBJ2-7 and V is TRBV14; possibly TRBD2 for D (6 bases). Germline V gene lookup returns CDR1 SGHDN and CDR2 FVKESK. Trimming stripped 4 bases from V and 2 bases from J, with 15 bases between. This CDR3 contains 15 residues. The CDR3: CASSPALSGAYEQYF. The CDR3 DNA sequence: TGTGCCAGCAGCCCAGCCCTGTCGGGGGCCTACGAGCAGTACTTC. Together with reference TRBV14 and TRBJ2-7, the CDR3 gives the full variable domain: EAGVTQFPSHSVIEKGQTVTLRCDPISGHDNLYWYRRVMGKEIKFLLHFVKESKQDESGMPNNRFLAERTGGTYSTLKVQPAELEDSGVYFCASSPALSGAYEQYFGPGTRLTVT.

This sequence joins TRBV7-2 and TRBJ2-1; D remains ambiguous. Germline V gene sequence: CDR1 SGHTA, CDR2 FQGNSA. V lost 6 bases, J lost 6 bases, and 6 bases lay in between. The CDR3 is made up of 11 amino acids. CDR3 loop: CASRESNEQFF. CDR3 in DNA: TGTGCCAGCAGGGAGAGCAATGAGCAGTTCTTC.

This rearrangement joins TRBV29-1 to TRBJ2-7, with TRBD1 identical over 10 bases. J lost 5 bases, V lost 7 bases, and 5 bases had no gene match. Per germline, CDR1 SQVTM and CDR2 ANQGSEA. This CDR3 has 12 amino acids. CDR3 DNA sequence: TGCAGCGCCGGGACAGGGGACCACGAGCAGTACTTC. This codes for CSAGTGDHEQYF.

The rearrangement links TRBV5-1 to TRBJ1-4, with D perhaps matching TRBD1 (6 bases). This CDR3 has 13 residues. V dropped 4 bases and J dropped 8 bases, with 12 bases sitting between them. Germline CDR1 reads SGHRS; CDR2 reads YFSETQ. This CDR3 is CASSLGGDEKLFF. In DNA, the CDR3 is TGCGCCAGCAGCCTGGGGGGCGACGAAAAACTGTTTTTT.

This rearrangement joins TRBV20-1 to TRBJ1-1; TRBD1 aligns across 9 bases. V lost 3 bases and J lost 3; bases outside the gene matches: 8. From germline, CDR1 is DFQATT and CDR2 SNEGSKA (reference sequence). There are 15 residues in the CDR3. The CDR3 protein is CSASSGRTGDTEAFF. The CDR3 nucleotides read TGCAGTGCTAGTTCGGGACGGACAGGGGACACTGAAGCTTTCTTT.

The V and J genes are TRBV9 and TRBJ2-1; TRBD2 might be the D (5 bases). Trimming took off 4 bases at V and 2 bases at J, with 10 bases between the two ends. Looked up from germline, CDR1 is SGDLS and CDR2 is YYNGEE. The CDR3 is 14 residues long. CDR3 bases: TGTGCCAGCAGCCCGCCGGGAACCTACAATGAGCAGTTCTTC. Its translation: CASSPPGTYNEQFF.

The gene calls are TRBV10-1 and TRBJ2-1; 10 positions match TRBD1. Germline values: CDR1 WNHNN, CDR2 SYGVQD (reference sequence). The CDR3 runs to 15 residues. Unmatched junction bases numbered 9, after V lost 8 bases and J lost 5 bases. The CDR3 reads CASPKRDRGDNEQFF. The CDR3 bases are TGCGCCAGCCCGAAACGGGACAGGGGTGACAATGAGCAGTTCTTC.

The V and J genes are TRBV2 and TRBJ1-5; D not resolved. Trimming cost V 7 bases and J 2 bases, with 12 bases left between them. Germline CDR1 reads SNHLY; CDR2 reads FYNNEI. The CDR3 runs to 14 residues. The CDR3 loop reads CASNFGVGNQPQHF. The CDR3 coding sequence is TGTGCCAGCAATTTCGGGGTCGGCAATCAGCCCCAGCATTTT.

The gene calls are TRBV6-4 and TRBJ1-1; maybe TRBD1 (6 bases). This CDR3 contains 13 residues. V was cut by 5 bases and J by 7 bases, with 14 bases left in between. CDR1 and CDR2 from the germline V gene are MRHNA and SNTAGT. CDR3: CASSPWQGGEAFF. CDR3 nucleotide sequence: TGTGCCAGCAGTCCCTGGCAAGGGGGTGAAGCTTTCTTT.

The rearrangement links TRBV6-1 to TRBJ1-4; 7 nucleotides agree with TRBD1. The CDR3 is 16 amino acids. V shed 1 base and J 2 bases; nucleotides not matched to a gene: 4. Germline CDR1 MNHNS, CDR2 SASEGT. CDR3 DNA: TGTGCCAGCAGTGAAGGGACAGGATCCACTAATGAAAAACTGTTTTTT. It yields the protein CASSEGTGSTNEKLFF.

The chain is built from TRBV6-5 and TRBJ2-2, with 7 bases fitting TRBD1. Germline V gives CDR1 MNHEY, CDR2 SVGAGI. The CDR3 consists of 15 residues. V was clipped by 8 bases and J by 5 bases; unmatched bases: 11. The CDR3 nucleotides are TGTGCCAGCTCCGTCCAGACAGGGCGAACCGGGGAGCTGTTTTTT. As protein: CASSVQTGRTGELFF.

The chain uses TRBV19 and TRBJ1-6; tentative D call: TRBD1 (5 bases). Germline V gene data show CDR1 as LNHDA and CDR2 as SQIVND (reference sequence). Deletions cut 7 bases from V and 11 bases from J, with 15 bases between. CDR3 size: 13 residues. The CDR3: CASTPGGGAPLHF. In DNA, the CDR3 is TGTGCCAGTACCCCAGGTGGGGGGGCACCCCTCCACTTT.